The clone carrying this T cell receptor (beta chain) has only one observation. The antigen remains undetermined. CDR3 size: 15 residues. Trimming cost V 6 bases and J 1 base, with 15 bases left between them. Per the germline V gene, CDR1 is LNHDA and CDR2 is SQIVND (reference sequence). This sample is drawn from a study of cytomegalovirus exposure and HLA in healthy donors. As for the study in general: The 95 million to 120 million unique TCR beta sequences, from about 170 million T cells, were found by an earlier analysis. Some 85 million unique TCRs, all from HLA-typed donors, were included in an early release of the data. Study conclusions and caveats: No immune exposure information besides CMV serostatus was available.

Primers included in the PCR were 60 Vbeta and 13 Jbeta primers. Some clones are missing from TCRdb's copy, which holds only in-frame ones; the method was immunoSEQ multiplex PCR. The top ten hold about 3.8% of the sample, which has about 85,000 clones, over 50% seen once. The sample was PBMCs. This clonotype originated in a man aged 30 to 45 in good health and CMV-seronegative. V and J are TRBV19 and TRBJ1-1; a possible D gene is TRBD1 (6 bases). This CDR3 is CASSPTGTKNTEAFF. The CDR3 DNA reads as TGTGCCAGTAGCCCAACCGGGACAAAGAACACTGAAGCTTTCTTT.